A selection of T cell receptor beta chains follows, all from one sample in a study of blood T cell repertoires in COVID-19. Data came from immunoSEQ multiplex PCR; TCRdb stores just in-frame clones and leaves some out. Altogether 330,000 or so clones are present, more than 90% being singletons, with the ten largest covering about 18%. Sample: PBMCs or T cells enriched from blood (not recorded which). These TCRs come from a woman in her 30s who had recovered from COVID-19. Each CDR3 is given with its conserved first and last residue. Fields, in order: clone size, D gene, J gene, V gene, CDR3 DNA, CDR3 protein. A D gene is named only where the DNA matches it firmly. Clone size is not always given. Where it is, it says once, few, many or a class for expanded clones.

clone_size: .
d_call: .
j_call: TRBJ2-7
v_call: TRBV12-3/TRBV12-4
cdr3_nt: TGTGCCAGCAGTTTGAGTGAGGGTTACGAGCAGTACTTC
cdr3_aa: CASSLSEGYEQYF

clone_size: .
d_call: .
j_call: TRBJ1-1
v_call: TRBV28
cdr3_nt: TGTGCCAGCAGTTTGAGGGTGAACACTGAAGCTTTCTTT
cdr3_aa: CASSLRVNTEAFF

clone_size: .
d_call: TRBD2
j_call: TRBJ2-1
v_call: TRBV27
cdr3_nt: TGTGCCAGCAGTTACCTAGCGGGAGGGCAGAATGAGCAGTTCTTC
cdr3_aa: CASSYLAGGQNEQFF

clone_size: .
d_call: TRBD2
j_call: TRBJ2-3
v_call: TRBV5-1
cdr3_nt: TGCGCCAGCAGCCCACTCGGGCCTCCGGGAGGGGCAGATACGCAGTATTTT
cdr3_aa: CASSPLGPPGGADTQYF

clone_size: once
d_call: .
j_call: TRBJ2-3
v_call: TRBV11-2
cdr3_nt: TGTGCCAGCAGCTCAGCTAGCATTTTCTCAGATACGCAGTATTTT
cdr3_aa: CASSSASIFSDTQYF

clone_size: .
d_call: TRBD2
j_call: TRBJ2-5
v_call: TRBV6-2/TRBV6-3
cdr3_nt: TGTGCCAGCAGTCCGGGACTAGCGGGAGCGGGGGAGACCCAGTACTTC
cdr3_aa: CASSPGLAGAGETQYF

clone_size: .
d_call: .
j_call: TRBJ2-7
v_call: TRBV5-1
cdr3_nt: TGCGCCAGCAGCCCTAGGGACACCCCGGGCTACGAGCAGTACTTC
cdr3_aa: CASSPRDTPGYEQYF

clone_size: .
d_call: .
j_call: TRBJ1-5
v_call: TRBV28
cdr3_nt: TGTGCCAGCAGTTCCGGGGGTGCGAGCCACCATCAGCCCCAGCATTTT
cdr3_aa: CASSSGGASHHQPQHF

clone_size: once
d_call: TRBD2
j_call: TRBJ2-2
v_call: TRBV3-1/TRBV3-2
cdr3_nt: TGTGCCAGCAGCCATGGCGGGAGCACCGGGGAGCTGTTTTTT
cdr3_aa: CASSHGGSTGELFF

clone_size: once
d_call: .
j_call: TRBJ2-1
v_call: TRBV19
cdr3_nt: TGTGCCAGTAGTGCCGGGACAAGGGGGAAGAATGAGCAGTTCTTC
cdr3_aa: CASSAGTRGKNEQFF

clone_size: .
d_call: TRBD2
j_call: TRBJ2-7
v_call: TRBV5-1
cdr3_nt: TGCGCCAGCAGCACTAGCGGGAGTGGGTTGTACGAGCAGTACTTC
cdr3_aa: CASSTSGSGLYEQYF

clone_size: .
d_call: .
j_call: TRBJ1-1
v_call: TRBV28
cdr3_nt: TGTGCCAGCAGTTTGTGGCCTGTAGCTTTCTTT
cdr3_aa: CASSLWPVAFF

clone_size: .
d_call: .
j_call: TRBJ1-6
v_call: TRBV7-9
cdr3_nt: TGTGCCAGCAGCATGGACAATGTGGGTGGCTCACCCCTCCACTTT
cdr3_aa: CASSMDNVGGSPLHF

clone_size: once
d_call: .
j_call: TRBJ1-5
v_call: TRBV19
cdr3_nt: TGTGCCAGTAGTATAGATCAGCGGGGCCGCTATAGCAATCAGCCCCAGCATTTT
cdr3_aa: CASSIDQRGRYSNQPQHF

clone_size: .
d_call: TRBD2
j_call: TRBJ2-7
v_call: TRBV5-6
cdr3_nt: TGTGCCAGCAGCTTGGGACTAGCGGGGTCGGAGCAGTACTTC
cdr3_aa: CASSLGLAGSEQYF

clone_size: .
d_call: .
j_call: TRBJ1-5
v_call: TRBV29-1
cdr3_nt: TGCAGCGTTGCAGTCGGGGATAGCAATCAGCCCCAGCATTTT
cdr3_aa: CSVAVGDSNQPQHF

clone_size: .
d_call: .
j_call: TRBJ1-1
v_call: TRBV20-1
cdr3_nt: TGCAGTGCTAGTGAGGGGGGTTCGAACACTGAAGCTTTCTTT
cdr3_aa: CSASEGGSNTEAFF

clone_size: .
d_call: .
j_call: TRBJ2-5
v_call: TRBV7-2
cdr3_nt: TGTGCCAGCAGCTTAGGGCTAGCGAGGGGCGAACAAGAGACCCAGTACTTC
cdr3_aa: CASSLGLARGEQETQYF

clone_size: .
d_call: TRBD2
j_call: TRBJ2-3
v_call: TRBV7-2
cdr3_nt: TGTGCCAGCAGCCCGGGACTAGCGGGGGGGAACACAGATACGCAGTATTTT
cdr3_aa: CASSPGLAGGNTDTQYF

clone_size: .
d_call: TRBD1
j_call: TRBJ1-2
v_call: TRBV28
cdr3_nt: TGTGCCAGCGGTCCCGGAGGGGGCGCAGCCTATGGCTACACCTTC
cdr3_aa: CASGPGGGAAYGYTF

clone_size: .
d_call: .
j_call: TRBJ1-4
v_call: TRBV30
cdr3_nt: TGTGCCTCCCTCGACAGGCGGAATGAAAAACTGTTTTTT
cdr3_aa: CASLDRRNEKLFF

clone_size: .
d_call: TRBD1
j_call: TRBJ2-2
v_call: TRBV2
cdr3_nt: TGTGCCAGCACCTGGGACAGGGCCACCGGGGAGCTGTTTTTT
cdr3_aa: CASTWDRATGELFF

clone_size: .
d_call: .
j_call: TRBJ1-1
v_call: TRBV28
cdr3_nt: TGTGCCAGCAGCCTAGACAGGTACACTGAAGCTTTCTTT
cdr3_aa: CASSLDRYTEAFF

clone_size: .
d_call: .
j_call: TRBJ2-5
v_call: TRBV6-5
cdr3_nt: TGTGCCAGCAGAACCAGGGGAGAGGAGACCCAGTACTTC
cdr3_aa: CASRTRGEETQYF

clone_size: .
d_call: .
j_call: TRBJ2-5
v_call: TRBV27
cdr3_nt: TGTGCCAGCAGTTTGGACGGAGGAGAAGAGACCCAGTACTTC
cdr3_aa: CASSLDGGEETQYF

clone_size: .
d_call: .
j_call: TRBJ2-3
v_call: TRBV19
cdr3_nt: TGTGCCAGTAGTATACGTTGGGAGACGCAGTATTTT
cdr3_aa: CASSIRWETQYF

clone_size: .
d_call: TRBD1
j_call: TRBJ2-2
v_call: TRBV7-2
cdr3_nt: TGTGCCAGCAGCCTAACAGGGGGCGGCGGGGAGCTGTTTTTT
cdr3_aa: CASSLTGGGGELFF

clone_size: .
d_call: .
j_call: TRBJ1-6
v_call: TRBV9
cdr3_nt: TGTGCCAGCAGCGTAGTCCCGGGCTATAATTCACCCCTCCACTTT
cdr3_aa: CASSVVPGYNSPLHF

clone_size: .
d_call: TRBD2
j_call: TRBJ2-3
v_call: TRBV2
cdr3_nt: TGTGCCAGCACCGAACGCGGAGCGGGGGCGGGTACGCAGTATTTT
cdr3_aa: CASTERGAGAGTQYF

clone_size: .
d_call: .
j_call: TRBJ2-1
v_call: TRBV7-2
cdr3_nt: TGTGCCAGCAGCTTAGTATCGAGGACCGGGGGCAATGAGCAGTTCTTC
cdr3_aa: CASSLVSRTGGNEQFF

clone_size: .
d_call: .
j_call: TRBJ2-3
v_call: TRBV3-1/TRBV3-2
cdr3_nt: TGTGCCAGCAGCCGAGGACATACGAAGGATACGCAGTGTTTT
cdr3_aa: CASSRGHTKDTQCF

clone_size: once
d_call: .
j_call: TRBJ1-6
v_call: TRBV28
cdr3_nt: TGTGCCAGCAGTTTAAAGGGGCGGTCACCCCTCCACTTT
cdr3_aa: CASSLKGRSPLHF

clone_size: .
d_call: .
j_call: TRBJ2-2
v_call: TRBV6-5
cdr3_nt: TGTGCCAGCAGTCAGTCCGGGGAGCTGTTTTTT
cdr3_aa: CASSQSGELFF

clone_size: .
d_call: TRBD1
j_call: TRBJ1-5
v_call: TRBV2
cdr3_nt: TGTGCCATTGGACAGGGTAGCAATCAGCCCCAGCATTTT
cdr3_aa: CAIGQGSNQPQHF

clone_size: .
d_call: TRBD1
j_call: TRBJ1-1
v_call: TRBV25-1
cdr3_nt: TGTGCCAGCAGTGAATACACAGGGGTCATTCCTGAAGCTTTCTTT
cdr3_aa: CASSEYTGVIPEAFF

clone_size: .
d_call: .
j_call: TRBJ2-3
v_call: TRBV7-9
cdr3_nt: TGTGCCAGCAGCTTATCCGTCAGGACGCAGTATTTT
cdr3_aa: CASSLSVRTQYF

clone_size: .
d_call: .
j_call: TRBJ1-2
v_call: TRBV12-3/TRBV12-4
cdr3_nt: TGTGCCAGCAGTTTATCTGCGGCCCTTGGCTACACCTTC
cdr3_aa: CASSLSAALGYTF

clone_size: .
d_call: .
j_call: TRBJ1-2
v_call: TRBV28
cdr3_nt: TGTGCCAGCAGTTTAGGGGACACAGCTAACTATGGCTACACCTTC
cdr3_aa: CASSLGDTANYGYTF

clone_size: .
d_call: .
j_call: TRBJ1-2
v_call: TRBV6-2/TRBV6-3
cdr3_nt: TGTGCCAGCAGCCCAACGGGATATGGCTACACCTTC
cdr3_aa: CASSPTGYGYTF

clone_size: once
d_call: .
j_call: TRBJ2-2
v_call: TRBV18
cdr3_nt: TGTGCCAGCTCACCGTTGGATCGGGACACCGGGGAGCTGTTTTTT
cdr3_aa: CASSPLDRDTGELFF

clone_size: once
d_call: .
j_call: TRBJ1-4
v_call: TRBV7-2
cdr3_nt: TGTGCCAGCAGCCCCGGTTCGAGGGCAACTAATGAAAAACTGTTTTTT
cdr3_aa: CASSPGSRATNEKLFF

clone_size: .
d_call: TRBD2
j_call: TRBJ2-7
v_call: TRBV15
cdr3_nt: TGTGCCACCAGCAGAGATGCAGGTTTAGCGGGATATTACTTC
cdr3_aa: CATSRDAGLAGYYF

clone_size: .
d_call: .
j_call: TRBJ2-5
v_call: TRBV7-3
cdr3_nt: TGTGCCAGCAGCCGGGGGCGGGGGTCCCAAGAGACCCAGTACTTC
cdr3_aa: CASSRGRGSQETQYF

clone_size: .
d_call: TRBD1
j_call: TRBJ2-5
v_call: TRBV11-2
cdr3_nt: TGTGCCAGCAGCGCAAACAGGGGGCAAGAGACCCAGTACTTC
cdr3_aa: CASSANRGQETQYF

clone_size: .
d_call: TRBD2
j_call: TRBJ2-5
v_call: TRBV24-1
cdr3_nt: TGTGCCACCGCCCCCACGGGGGGAGAGACCCAGTACTTC
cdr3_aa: CATAPTGGETQYF

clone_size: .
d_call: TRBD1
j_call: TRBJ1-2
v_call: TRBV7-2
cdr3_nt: TGTGCCAGCAGCTTAACAGGACAGGGGGCGCGGGGCTACACCTTC
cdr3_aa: CASSLTGQGARGYTF

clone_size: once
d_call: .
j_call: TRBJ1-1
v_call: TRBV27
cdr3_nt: TGTGCCAGCAGCCTGGGGGGATACTTAAGCACTGAAGCTTTCTTT
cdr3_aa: CASSLGGYLSTEAFF

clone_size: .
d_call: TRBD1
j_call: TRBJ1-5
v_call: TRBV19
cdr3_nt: TGTGCCAGTAGTCCCCTGACAGGGCCAATCGGGCAGCCCCAGCATTTT
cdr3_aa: CASSPLTGPIGQPQHF

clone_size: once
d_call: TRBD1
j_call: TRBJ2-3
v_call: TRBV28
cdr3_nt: TGTGCCAGCAGTTTCTTTGGGACAGGGGAAAAAGATACGCAGTATTTT
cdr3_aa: CASSFFGTGEKDTQYF

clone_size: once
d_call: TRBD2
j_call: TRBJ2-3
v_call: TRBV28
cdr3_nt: TGTGCGGTGGGGGGGTCAGGCACAGATACGCAGTATTTT
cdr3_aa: CAVGGSGTDTQYF

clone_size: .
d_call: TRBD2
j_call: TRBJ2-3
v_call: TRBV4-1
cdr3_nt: TGCGCCAGCAGCCAACTAGCGGGAGGGGTCACAGATACGCAGTATTTT
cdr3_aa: CASSQLAGGVTDTQYF